These T cell receptor beta chains were read from a single sample in a study of radiation and T cells in renal cell carcinoma. TCRdb's table, derived via immunoSEQ multiplex PCR, lists solely in-frame clones and lacks some. The sample lists over 60,000 clones; 65% to 90% were seen once. The sequencing here drew on blood, taken from a patient whose treatment included radiotherapy and nephrectomy. These receptors were obtained from a woman between 50 and 59 years old with renal cell carcinoma. Both conserved end residues are part of each CDR3. Each record gives: V gene, D gene, clone size, J gene, CDR3 protein, CDR3 DNA. D genes are given only for firm matches. The size of a clone is reported for some rows only, either as once, few or many, or as a class for expanded clones.

v_gene: TRBV10-1; d_gene: NA; abundance: NA; j_gene: TRBJ2-5; CDR3aa: CASSDFLGGETQYF; CDR3nt: TGCGCCAGCAGCGACTTCCTAGGGGGGGAGACCCAGTACTTC
v_gene: TRBV9; d_gene: TRBD1; abundance: NA; j_gene: TRBJ1-2; CDR3aa: CASSVATGADGYTF; CDR3nt: TGTGCCAGCAGCGTAGCGACAGGGGCTGATGGCTACACCTTC
v_gene: TRBV9; d_gene: TRBD2; abundance: NA; j_gene: TRBJ2-7; CDR3aa: CASSPTTSGPYEQYF; CDR3nt: TGTGCCAGCAGCCCGACGACTAGCGGACCCTACGAGCAGTACTTC
v_gene: TRBV9; d_gene: NA; abundance: NA; j_gene: TRBJ2-2; CDR3aa: CASSVVGGNTGELFF; CDR3nt: TGTGCCAGCAGCGTAGTAGGTGGGAACACCGGGGAGCTGTTTTTT
v_gene: TRBV4-2; d_gene: TRBD1; abundance: NA; j_gene: TRBJ1-3; CDR3aa: CASSRGQGTNTIYF; CDR3nt: TGTGCCAGCAGCCGGGGACAGGGGACGAACACCATATATTTT
v_gene: TRBV6-5; d_gene: TRBD2; abundance: NA; j_gene: TRBJ2-7; CDR3aa: CASSAPSGGGYEQYF; CDR3nt: TGTGCCAGCAGTGCCCCTAGCGGAGGAGGGTACGAGCAGTACTTC
v_gene: TRBV9; d_gene: NA; abundance: once; j_gene: TRBJ2-5; CDR3aa: CASSVAGLAVQETQYF; CDR3nt: TGTGCCAGCAGCGTAGCGGGCCTAGCTGTCCAAGAGACCCAGTACTTC
v_gene: TRBV27; d_gene: NA; abundance: few; j_gene: TRBJ2-2; CDR3aa: CASRGGQSGELFF; CDR3nt: TGTGCCAGCAGAGGAGGACAGTCCGGGGAGCTGTTTTTT
v_gene: TRBV28; d_gene: NA; abundance: NA; j_gene: TRBJ2-3; CDR3aa: CASSFGTADTQYF; CDR3nt: TGTGCCAGCAGCTTCGGGACCGCAGATACGCAGTATTTT
v_gene: TRBV9; d_gene: NA; abundance: NA; j_gene: TRBJ2-3; CDR3aa: CASSAQSGGRTDTQYF; CDR3nt: TGTGCCAGCAGCGCCCAATCCGGGGGTCGCACAGATACGCAGTATTTT
v_gene: TRBV5-1; d_gene: NA; abundance: NA; j_gene: TRBJ2-3; CDR3aa: CASSSMGENTDTQYF; CDR3nt: TGCGCCAGCAGCTCCATGGGAGAGAACACAGATACGCAGTATTTT
v_gene: TRBV7-2; d_gene: NA; abundance: NA; j_gene: TRBJ2-5; CDR3aa: CASSFGSGETQYF; CDR3nt: TGTGCCAGCAGCTTTGGATCGGGAGAGACCCAGTACTTC
v_gene: TRBV5-4; d_gene: NA; abundance: NA; j_gene: TRBJ2-5; CDR3aa: CASTTGSQETQYF; CDR3nt: TGTGCCAGCACCACGGGGAGTCAAGAGACCCAGTACTTC
v_gene: TRBV9; d_gene: TRBD1; abundance: once; j_gene: TRBJ2-2; CDR3aa: CASSNNPGQGETGELFF; CDR3nt: TGTGCCAGCAGCAATAATCCGGGACAGGGGGAGACCGGGGAGCTGTTTTTT
v_gene: TRBV19; d_gene: NA; abundance: NA; j_gene: TRBJ1-1; CDR3aa: CASSGARVTEAFF; CDR3nt: TGTGCCAGTAGCGGTGCCAGGGTCACTGAAGCTTTCTTT
v_gene: TRBV30; d_gene: NA; abundance: NA; j_gene: TRBJ2-1; CDR3aa: CAWSTKWSYNEQFF; CDR3nt: TGTGCCTGGAGTACAAAGTGGTCATACAATGAGCAGTTCTTC
v_gene: TRBV4-3; d_gene: TRBD1; abundance: NA; j_gene: TRBJ1-6; CDR3aa: CASSQETGDFYNSPLHF; CDR3nt: TGCGCCAGCAGCCAAGAGACAGGGGACTTTTATAATTCACCCCTCCACTTT
v_gene: TRBV28; d_gene: TRBD1; abundance: NA; j_gene: TRBJ1-2; CDR3aa: CASSSWTGRGYGYTF; CDR3nt: TGTGCCAGCAGTTCCTGGACAGGGCGAGGCTATGGCTACACCTTC
v_gene: TRBV4-1; d_gene: NA; abundance: NA; j_gene: TRBJ1-5; CDR3aa: CASSQDHSGNNQPQHF; CDR3nt: TGCGCCAGCAGCCAAGATCACAGTGGAAACAATCAGCCCCAGCATTTT
v_gene: TRBV7-3; d_gene: NA; abundance: NA; j_gene: TRBJ2-7; CDR3aa: CASSQTLSGEQYF; CDR3nt: TGTGCCAGCAGCCAGACCCTATCGGGGGAGCAGTACTTC
v_gene: TRBV7-2; d_gene: NA; abundance: NA; j_gene: TRBJ2-7; CDR3aa: CASSLGLVSFGDEQYF; CDR3nt: TGTGCCAGCAGCTTAGGCCTTGTGTCGTTTGGGGACGAGCAGTACTTC
v_gene: TRBV19; d_gene: NA; abundance: NA; j_gene: TRBJ2-1; CDR3aa: CASSIDRGSSYNEQFF; CDR3nt: TGTGCCAGTAGTATAGATCGTGGGAGCTCCTACAATGAGCAGTTCTTC
v_gene: TRBV27; d_gene: NA; abundance: NA; j_gene: TRBJ1-6; CDR3aa: CASASIVDGVGSPLHF; CDR3nt: TGTGCCAGCGCGAGTATAGTTGACGGTGTCGGGTCACCCCTCCACTTT
v_gene: TRBV4-3; d_gene: NA; abundance: once; j_gene: TRBJ2-2; CDR3aa: CASSQVGPRVANTGELFF; CDR3nt: TGCGCCAGCAGCCAAGTGGGCCCACGAGTAGCGAACACCGGGGAGCTGTTTTTT
v_gene: TRBV27; d_gene: NA; abundance: NA; j_gene: TRBJ1-3; CDR3aa: CASSLRGSGNTIYF; CDR3nt: TGTGCCAGCAGTTTACGGGGCTCTGGAAACACCATATATTTT
v_gene: TRBV5-6; d_gene: NA; abundance: NA; j_gene: TRBJ1-2; CDR3aa: CASSRRQLYTF; CDR3nt: TGTGCCAGCAGCCGGAGGCAGCTATACACCTTC
v_gene: TRBV28; d_gene: NA; abundance: NA; j_gene: TRBJ2-5; CDR3aa: CASRSSGETQYF; CDR3nt: TGTGCCAGCAGGAGCAGCGGAGAGACCCAGTACTTC
v_gene: TRBV18; d_gene: TRBD1; abundance: NA; j_gene: TRBJ2-7; CDR3aa: CASSPQGQGLNEQYF; CDR3nt: TGTGCCAGCTCACCTCAGGGACAGGGTCTTAACGAGCAGTACTTC
v_gene: TRBV5-4; d_gene: TRBD1; abundance: NA; j_gene: TRBJ2-5; CDR3aa: CASSKDRGHQETQYF; CDR3nt: TGTGCCAGCAGCAAGGACAGGGGCCACCAAGAGACCCAGTACTTC
v_gene: TRBV7-2; d_gene: NA; abundance: NA; j_gene: TRBJ2-5; CDR3aa: CASSLAAAQETQYF; CDR3nt: TGTGCCAGCAGCTTAGCGGCAGCCCAAGAGACCCAGTACTTC
v_gene: TRBV7-2; d_gene: NA; abundance: NA; j_gene: TRBJ1-1; CDR3aa: CASSPGGTMNTEAFF; CDR3nt: TGTGCCAGCAGCCCGGGCGGGACCATGAACACTGAAGCTTTCTTT
v_gene: TRBV4-3; d_gene: NA; abundance: NA; j_gene: TRBJ1-3; CDR3aa: CASSQSSGNTIYF; CDR3nt: TGCGCCAGCAGCCAGTCTTCTGGAAACACCATATATTTT
v_gene: TRBV5-1; d_gene: NA; abundance: NA; j_gene: TRBJ2-3; CDR3aa: CASNEAVHTDTQYF; CDR3nt: TGCGCCAGCAATGAAGCCGTTCATACAGATACGCAGTATTTT
v_gene: TRBV5-4; d_gene: NA; abundance: NA; j_gene: TRBJ2-1; CDR3aa: CASSFGSTANEQFF; CDR3nt: TGTGCCAGCAGCTTCGGTTCGACAGCCAATGAGCAGTTCTTC
v_gene: TRBV6-4; d_gene: TRBD1; abundance: NA; j_gene: TRBJ2-7; CDR3aa: CASSPSSTGGLDEQYF; CDR3nt: TGTGCCAGCAGTCCTTCCTCCACAGGGGGGTTGGACGAGCAGTACTTC
v_gene: TRBV27; d_gene: TRBD1; abundance: NA; j_gene: TRBJ1-1; CDR3aa: CASSPGDSWGDTEAFF; CDR3nt: TGTGCCAGCAGTCCGGGGGACAGTTGGGGGGACACTGAAGCTTTCTTT
v_gene: TRBV7-3; d_gene: TRBD1; abundance: NA; j_gene: TRBJ2-7; CDR3aa: CASSIRPAGQGEVIYEQYF; CDR3nt: TGTGCCAGCAGCATACGACCCGCGGGACAGGGGGAGGTTATCTACGAGCAGTACTTC
v_gene: TRBV5-1; d_gene: TRBD1; abundance: NA; j_gene: TRBJ2-7; CDR3aa: CASSLTGTGYPEQYF; CDR3nt: TGCGCCAGCAGCTTGACCGGGACAGGGTACCCCGAGCAGTACTTC